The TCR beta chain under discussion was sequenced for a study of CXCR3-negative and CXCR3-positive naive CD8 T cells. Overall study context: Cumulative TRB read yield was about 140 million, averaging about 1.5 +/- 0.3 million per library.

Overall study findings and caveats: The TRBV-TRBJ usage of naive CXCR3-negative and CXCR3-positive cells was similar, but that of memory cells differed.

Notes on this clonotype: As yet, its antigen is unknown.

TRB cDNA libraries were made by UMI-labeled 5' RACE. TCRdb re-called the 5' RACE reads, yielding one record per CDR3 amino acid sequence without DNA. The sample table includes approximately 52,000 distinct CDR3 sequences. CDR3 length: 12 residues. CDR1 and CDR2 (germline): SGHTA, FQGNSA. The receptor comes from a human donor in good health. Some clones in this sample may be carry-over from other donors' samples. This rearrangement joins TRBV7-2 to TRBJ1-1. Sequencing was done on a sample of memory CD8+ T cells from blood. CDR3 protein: CASSLVGLEAFF. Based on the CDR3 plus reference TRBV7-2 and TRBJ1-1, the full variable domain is GAGVSQSPSNKVTEKGKDVELRCDPISGHTALYWYRQSLGQGLEFLIYFQGNSAPDKSGLPSDRFSAERTGGSVSTLTIQRTQQEDSAVYLCASSLVGLEAFFGQGTRLTVV.